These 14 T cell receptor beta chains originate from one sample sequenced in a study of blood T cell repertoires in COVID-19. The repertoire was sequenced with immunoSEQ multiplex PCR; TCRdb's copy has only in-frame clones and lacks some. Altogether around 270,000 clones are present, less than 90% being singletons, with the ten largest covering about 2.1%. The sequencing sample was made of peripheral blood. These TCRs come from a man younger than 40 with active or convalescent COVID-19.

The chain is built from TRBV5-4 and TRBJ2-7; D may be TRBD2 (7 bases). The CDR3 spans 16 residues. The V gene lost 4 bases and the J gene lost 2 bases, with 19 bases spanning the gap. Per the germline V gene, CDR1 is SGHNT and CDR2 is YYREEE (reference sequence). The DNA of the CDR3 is TGTGCCAGCAGCCGGGGAGGGAGCAGGGGAACCTACGAGCAGTACTTC. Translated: CASSRGGSRGTYEQYF.

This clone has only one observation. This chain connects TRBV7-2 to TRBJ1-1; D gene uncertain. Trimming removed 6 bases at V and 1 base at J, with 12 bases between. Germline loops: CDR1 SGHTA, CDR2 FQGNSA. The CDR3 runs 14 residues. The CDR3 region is CASRSLGPNTEAFF. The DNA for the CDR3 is TGTGCCAGCAGATCGCTTGGCCCGAACACTGAAGCTTTCTTT.

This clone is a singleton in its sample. The CDR3 region has the DNA TGTGCCAGCAGTCACGGACAGAATAATGAAAAACTGTTTTTT. It translates to CASSHGQNNEKLFF. The V and J genes are TRBV27 and TRBJ1-4; TRBD1 is a possible D gene (6 bases). Germline CDR1 MNHEY, CDR2 SMNVEV (reference sequence). Trimming took off 5 bases at V and 4 bases at J, with 11 bases between the two ends. There are 14 residues in the CDR3.

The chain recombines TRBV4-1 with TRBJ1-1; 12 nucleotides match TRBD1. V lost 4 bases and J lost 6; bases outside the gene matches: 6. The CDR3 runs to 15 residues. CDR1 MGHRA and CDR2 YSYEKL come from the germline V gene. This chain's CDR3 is CASSPGTGGEAEAFF. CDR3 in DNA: TGCGCCAGCAGCCCGGGGACAGGGGGCGAGGCTGAAGCTTTCTTT.

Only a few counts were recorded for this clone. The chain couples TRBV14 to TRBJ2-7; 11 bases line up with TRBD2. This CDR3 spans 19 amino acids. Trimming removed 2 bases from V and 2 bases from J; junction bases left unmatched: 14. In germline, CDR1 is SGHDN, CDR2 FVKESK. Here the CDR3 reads CASSQRRGLLTSGTYEQYF. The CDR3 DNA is TGTGCCAGCAGCCAACGGCGTGGGTTGTTGACTAGCGGGACCTACGAGCAGTACTTC.

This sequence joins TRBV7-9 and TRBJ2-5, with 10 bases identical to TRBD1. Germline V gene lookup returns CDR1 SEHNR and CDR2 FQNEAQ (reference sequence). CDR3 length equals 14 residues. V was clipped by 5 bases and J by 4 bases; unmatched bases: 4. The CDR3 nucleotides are TGTGCCAGCAGCCGAAGGACAGGGGGAGAGACCCAGTACTTC. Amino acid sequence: CASSRRTGGETQYF.

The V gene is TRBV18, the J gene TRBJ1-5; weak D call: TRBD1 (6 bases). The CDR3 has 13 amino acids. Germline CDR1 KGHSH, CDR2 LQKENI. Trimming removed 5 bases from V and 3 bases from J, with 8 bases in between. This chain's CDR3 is CASSAGANQPQHF. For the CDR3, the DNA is TGTGCCAGCTCAGCGGGGGCCAATCAGCCCCAGCATTTT.

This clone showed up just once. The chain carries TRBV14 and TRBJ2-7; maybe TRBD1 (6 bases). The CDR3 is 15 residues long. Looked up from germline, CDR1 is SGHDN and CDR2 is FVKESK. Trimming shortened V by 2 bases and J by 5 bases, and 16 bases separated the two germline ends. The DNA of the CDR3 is TGTGCCAGCAGCCAAAATTTCAGGGGTAGTCACGAGCAGTACTTC. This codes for CASSQNFRGSHEQYF. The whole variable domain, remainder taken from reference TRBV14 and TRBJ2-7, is EAGVTQFPSHSVIEKGQTVTLRCDPISGHDNLYWYRRVMGKEIKFLLHFVKESKQDESGMPNNRFLAERTGGTYSTLKVQPAELEDSGVYFCASSQNFRGSHEQYFGPGTRLTVT.

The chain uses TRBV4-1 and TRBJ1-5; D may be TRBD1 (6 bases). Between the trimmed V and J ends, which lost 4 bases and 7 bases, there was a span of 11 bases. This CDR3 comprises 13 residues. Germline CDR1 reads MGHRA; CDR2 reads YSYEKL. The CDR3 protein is CASSRGHNQPQHF. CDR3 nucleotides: TGCGCCAGCAGCCGGGGACATAACCAGCCCCAGCATTTT.

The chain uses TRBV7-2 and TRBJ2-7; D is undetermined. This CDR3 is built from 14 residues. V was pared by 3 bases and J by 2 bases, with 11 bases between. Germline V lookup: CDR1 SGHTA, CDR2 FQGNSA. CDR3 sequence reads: CASSFEAETYEQYF. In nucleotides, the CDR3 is TGTGCCAGCAGCTTTGAGGCAGAGACCTACGAGCAGTACTTC.

The CDR3 DNA reads TGTGCCAGTAGTATTGGAGACCCCCACGAGCAGTACTTC. Its translation: CASSIGDPHEQYF. The chain combines TRBV19 with TRBJ2-7; the D is unclear. Germline loops: CDR1 LNHDA, CDR2 SQIVND (reference sequence). The CDR3 sequence is 13 residues long. The ends were cut back, 3 bases at V and 5 bases at J, with 11 bases in the middle.

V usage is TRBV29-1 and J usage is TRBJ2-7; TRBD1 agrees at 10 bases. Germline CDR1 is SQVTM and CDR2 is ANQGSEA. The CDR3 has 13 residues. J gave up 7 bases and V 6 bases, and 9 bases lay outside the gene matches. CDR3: CSVGRQGAWEQYF. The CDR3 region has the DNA TGCAGCGTCGGAAGACAGGGGGCCTGGGAGCAGTACTTC.

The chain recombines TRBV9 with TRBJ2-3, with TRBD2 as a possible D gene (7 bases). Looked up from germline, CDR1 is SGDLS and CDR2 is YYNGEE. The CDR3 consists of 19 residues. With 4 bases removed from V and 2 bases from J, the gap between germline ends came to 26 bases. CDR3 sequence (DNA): TGTGCCAGCAGCCTTAGCCCCGGCTTGGGAGGGGGGAACACAGATACGCAGTATTTT. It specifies CASSLSPGLGGGNTDTQYF.

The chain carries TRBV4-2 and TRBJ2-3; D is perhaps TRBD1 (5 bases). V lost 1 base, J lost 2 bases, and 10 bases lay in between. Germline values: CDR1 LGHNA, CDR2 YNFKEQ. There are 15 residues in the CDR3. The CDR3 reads CASSQGTRSTDTQYF. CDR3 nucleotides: TGTGCCAGCAGCCAAGGGACAAGATCCACAGATACGCAGTATTTT.